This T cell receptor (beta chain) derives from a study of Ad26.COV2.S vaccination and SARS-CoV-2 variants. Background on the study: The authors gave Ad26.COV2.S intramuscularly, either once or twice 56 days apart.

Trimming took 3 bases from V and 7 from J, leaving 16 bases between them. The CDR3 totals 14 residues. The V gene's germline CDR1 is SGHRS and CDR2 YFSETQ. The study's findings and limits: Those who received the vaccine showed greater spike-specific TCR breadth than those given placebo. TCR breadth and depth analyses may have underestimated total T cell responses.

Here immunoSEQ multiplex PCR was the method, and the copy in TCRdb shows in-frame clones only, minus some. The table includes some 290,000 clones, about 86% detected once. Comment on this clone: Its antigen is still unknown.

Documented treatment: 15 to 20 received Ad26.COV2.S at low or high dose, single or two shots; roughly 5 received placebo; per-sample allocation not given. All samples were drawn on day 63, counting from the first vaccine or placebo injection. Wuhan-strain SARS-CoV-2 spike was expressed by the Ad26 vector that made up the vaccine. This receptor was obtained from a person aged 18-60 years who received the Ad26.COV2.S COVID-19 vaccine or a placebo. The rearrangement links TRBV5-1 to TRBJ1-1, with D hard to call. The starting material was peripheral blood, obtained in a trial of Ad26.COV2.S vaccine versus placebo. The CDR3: CASSSNSRAIEAFF. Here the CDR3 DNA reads TGCGCCAGCAGCTCCAACTCGAGGGCGATTGAAGCTTTCTTT.